This T cell receptor beta chain appears in the sequencing data of a study of identical twins. A few counts support this clonotype. The antigen remains unidentified. Whole-study findings and limits: Fewer insertions were carried by abundant cord blood beta clonotypes, but none was seen in memory repertoires. With beta out-of-frame sequences, excess sharing by twins was weaker.

MiXCR, run by TCRdb on the 5' RACE reads, gives a single entry per CDR3 protein. The sample has about 530,000 distinct CDR3 sequences, 20% to 25% seen once. This sample was also put to use in a study of yellow fever vaccine responses in identical twins. This second study says: Twins' vaccine T cell responses were reported to seem partly convergent and partly personalized.

The TCR was taken from a woman between 18 and 30 years old in good health. Material for sequencing was CD4+ T cells sorted from blood.

This CDR3 is CATSRGQTTGETQYF. The CDR3, as DNA: TGTGCCACCAGCAGAGGACAGACCACGGGGGAGACCCAGTACTTC. The chain has TRBV15 and TRBJ2-5; either TRBD1 or TRBD2 may supply D (5 bases each). Trimming left V 1 base short and J 5 bases short, with 14 bases between. The CDR3 sequence is 15 residues long. Germline lookup yields CDR1 LNHNV and CDR2 YYDKDF (reference sequence). Supplemented by reference TRBV15 and TRBJ2-5, the full variable domain reads DAMVIQNPRYQVTQFGKPVTLSCSQTLNHNVMYWYQQKSSQAPKLLFHYYDKDFNNEADTPDNFQSRRPNTSFCFLDIRSPGLGDTAMYLCATSRGQTTGETQYFGPGTRLLVL.